This TCR beta chain was captured by sequencing in a study of control samples from healthy donors and cancer patients. Germline V lookup: CDR1 SGDLS, CDR2 YYNGEE. Between the trimmed V and J ends, which lost 0 bases and 5 bases, there was a span of 11 bases. CDR3 length equals 14 residues. This table comes from immunoSEQ multiplex PCR, and its TCRdb copy is limited to in-frame clones, with some not included. The table includes 100,000 to 150,000 clones, approximately 90% detected once. This TCR derives from a middle-aged man in good health. J is TRBJ1-1 and V is TRBV9, with D perhaps TRBD1 (6 bases). The sample was blood. The CDR3: CASSVGPGATEAFF. The CDR3 region has the DNA TGTGCCAGCAGCGTAGGACCGGGGGCAACTGAAGCTTTCTTT.